The 22 T cell receptor beta chains presented below share a single source sample, sequenced in a study of T cell responses to AZD1222 COVID-19 vaccine. Data came from immunoSEQ multiplex PCR; TCRdb stores just in-frame clones and leaves some out. In the table there are about 150,000 clones, approximately 88% of which are singletons. Sequencing was performed on peripheral blood, taken on day 0 of AZD1222 vaccination. These receptor sequences come from an adult in good health.

The rearrangement uses TRBV30 and TRBJ1-2; D ambiguous. CDR1 and CDR2 (germline): GTSNPN, SVGIG (reference sequence). The CDR3 has 11 amino acids. V was pared by 1 base and J by 9 bases, with 9 bases between. The CDR3 sequence is CAWSAGSSYTF. CDR3 nucleotides: TGTGCCTGGAGTGCGGGGTCAAGCTACACCTTC.

The chain couples TRBV11-2 to TRBJ2-5, with TRBD1 matching over 8 bases. This CDR3 region has 13 residues. V was clipped by 3 bases and J by 5 bases; unmatched bases: 2. Germline CDR1 is SGHAT and CDR2 is FQNNGV. Here the CDR3 reads CASSFRDRETQYF. The CDR3 DNA reads TGTGCCAGCAGCTTCCGGGACAGGGAGACCCAGTACTTC.

The rearrangement joins TRBV30 to TRBJ1-6, with TRBD1 matching 7 bases. CDR3 length equals 17 residues. Per the germline V gene, CDR1 is GTSNPN and CDR2 is SVGIG (reference sequence). Losses at the gene ends were 3 bases for V and 1 base for J; bases not matched to a gene: 9. The CDR3 loop reads CAWSPGVDRSYNSPLHF. For the CDR3, the DNA is TGTGCCTGGAGCCCGGGGGTGGACAGGTCCTATAATTCACCCCTCCACTTT.

This chain uses TRBV5-4 with TRBJ2-3; D is uncertain. Germline CDR1 SGHNT, CDR2 YYREEE (reference sequence). V was trimmed by 4 bases and J by 5 bases, leaving 14 bases between them. The CDR3 consists of 14 residues. CDR3 amino acids: CASSLDPGGDTQYF. CDR3 DNA sequence: TGTGCCAGCAGCCTAGACCCGGGTGGAGATACGCAGTATTTT.

The rearrangement joins TRBV19 to TRBJ2-2, with 9 bases identical to TRBD2. The V gene's germline CDR1 is LNHDA and CDR2 SQIVND (reference sequence). This CDR3 has 15 amino acids. Unmatched junction bases numbered 2, after V lost 1 base and J lost 5 bases. This chain's CDR3 is CASSIGGRATGELFF. DNA for the CDR3: TGTGCCAGTAGTATAGGCGGGAGGGCAACCGGGGAGCTGTTTTTT.

The chain uses TRBV6-5 and TRBJ2-5; possible D gene TRBD1, 5 bases. This CDR3 spans 14 amino acids. CDR1 and CDR2 (germline): MNHEY, SVGAGI. V was clipped by 7 bases and J by 2 bases, with 14 bases between them. The CDR3 here is CASKVGRGQETQYF. CDR3 nucleotide sequence: TGTGCCAGCAAAGTAGGAAGGGGACAAGAGACCCAGTACTTC.

The chain employs TRBV14 and TRBJ2-3; 11 nucleotides agree with TRBD2. Germline V gives CDR1 SGHDN, CDR2 FVKESK. The CDR3 has 22 amino acids. Unmatched junction bases numbered 17, after V lost 0 bases and J lost 0 bases. Here the CDR3 DNA reads TGTGCCAGCAGCCAAGACCGGGGGGCTAGCGGGAGGCGAGACTCTAGCACAGATACGCAGTATTTT. It yields the protein CASSQDRGASGRRDSSTDTQYF.

The chain is built from TRBV30 and TRBJ2-7; no definite D call. The germline V and J ends were trimmed by 1 base and 10 bases, with 11 bases remaining between them. The CDR3 length is 11 residues. Germline loops: CDR1 GTSNPN, CDR2 SVGIG (reference sequence). Here the CDR3 reads CAWSGSGNQYF. CDR3 coding DNA: TGTGCCTGGAGTGGAAGTGGAAATCAGTACTTC.

V is TRBV27 and J is TRBJ2-2, with 10 positions matching TRBD1. The V and J ends lost 8 bases and 7 bases, in that order; junction bases with no gene match: 13. Germline V gene lookup returns CDR1 MNHEY and CDR2 SMNVEV (reference sequence). The CDR3 runs 16 residues. CDR3: CASYLPGTGDGGELFF. CDR3 nucleotides: TGTGCCAGCTACCTTCCCGGGACAGGGGACGGCGGGGAGCTGTTTTTT.

The chain couples TRBV6-2 or TRBV6-3 to TRBJ2-1; TRBD2 matches at 12 bases. This CDR3 is built from 21 residues. In germline, CDR1 is MNHEY, CDR2 SVGEGT. J gave up 5 bases and V 4 bases, and 21 bases lay outside the gene matches. The CDR3 DNA is TGTGCCAGCAGTTCTATGGGCCCTAGCGGGAGGGACTCTACTGGGCACAATGAGCAGTTCTTC. Protein: CASSSMGPSGRDSTGHNEQFF.

The chain carries TRBV19 and TRBJ2-1; D ambiguous. Germline CDR1 and CDR2: LNHDA and SQIVND (reference sequence). The CDR3 totals 12 residues. Trimming took 3 bases from V and 2 from J, leaving 2 bases between them. CDR3 DNA sequence: TGTGCCAGTAGTATCACCTACAATGAGCAGTTCTTC. Encoded protein: CASSITYNEQFF.

This clone has a single count. The gene calls are TRBV7-9 and TRBJ2-1, with 10 positions matching TRBD2. The CDR3 is 15 amino acids. Trimming at V came to 5 bases and at J to 6 bases, leaving 7 bases not matched to a gene. Germline CDR1 is SEHNR and CDR2 is FQNEAQ (reference sequence). The CDR3 loop reads CASSGLADTFNEQFF. In nucleotides, the CDR3 is TGTGCCAGCAGCGGACTAGCGGATACCTTCAATGAGCAGTTCTTC.

The gene calls are TRBV7-2 and TRBJ2-7, with D uncertain. The V and J ends lost 5 bases and 2 bases respectively, with 13 bases between them. CDR3 length: 14 amino acids. CDR1 and CDR2 from the germline V gene are SGHTA and FQGNSA. In DNA form, the CDR3 reads TGTGCCAGCAGCGTAGGCCAGGAGCCCTACGAGCAGTACTTC. Translating gives CASSVGQEPYEQYF.

This CDR3 reads CARSLAHTDTQYF. In DNA form, the CDR3 reads TGTGCCAGAAGCTTGGCCCATACAGATACGCAGTATTTT. V and J are TRBV5-3 and TRBJ2-3; D uncertain. TRBV5-3 is an ORF; its function is uncertain. Trimming left V 0 bases short and J 3 bases short, with 5 bases between. The CDR3 has 13 amino acids.

This clone was seen only once. V usage is TRBV5-1 and J usage is TRBJ2-3; 8 nucleotides line up with TRBD2. This CDR3 is built from 14 residues. V lost 0 bases, J lost 3 bases, and 0 bases stayed unmatched. Germline values: CDR1 SGHRS, CDR2 YFSETQ. The CDR3 coding sequence is TGCGCCAGCAGCTTGGCGGGGGGGACAGATACGCAGTATTTT. Protein product: CASSLAGGTDTQYF.

The rearrangement links TRBV6-2 or TRBV6-3 to TRBJ1-1; TRBD1 is a possible D gene (5 bases). Deletions cut 0 bases from V and 5 bases from J, with 10 bases between. Germline CDR1 and CDR2: MNHEY and SVGEGT. The CDR3 has 14 amino acids. The CDR3, as DNA: TGTGCCAGCAGTTACTCACCAGGGAAAACTGAAGCTTTCTTT. It is translated as CASSYSPGKTEAFF.

V is TRBV4-3 and J is TRBJ2-1; D gene ambiguous. The V and J ends lost 0 bases and 1 base respectively, with 7 bases between them. Looked up from germline, CDR1 is LGHNA and CDR2 is YSLEER. This CDR3 contains 15 residues. Here the CDR3 DNA reads TGCGCCAGCAGCCAAGATGCGCTATCCTACAATGAGCAGTTCTTC. Its translation: CASSQDALSYNEQFF.

This clone showed up just once. The rearrangement uses TRBV7-6 and TRBJ2-5; 11 bases are a match to TRBD1. Trimming took 3 bases from V and 5 from J; bases not matched to a gene: 5. This CDR3 region has 15 residues. From germline, CDR1 is SGHVS and CDR2 FNYEAQ. The CDR3 coding sequence is TGTGCCAGCAGCTTTGGGACAGGGGGGGCGGAGACCCAGTACTTC. Encoded protein: CASSFGTGGAETQYF.

V and J are TRBV27 and TRBJ1-1; D remains ambiguous. CDR1 and CDR2 (germline): MNHEY, SMNVEV (reference sequence). V was pared by 6 bases and J by 7 bases, with 12 bases between. The CDR3 is 12 amino acids. The CDR3 loop reads CASSPSWGEAFF. CDR3 in DNA: TGTGCCAGCAGCCCGTCTTGGGGTGAAGCTTTCTTT.

The V call is TRBV29-1, the J call TRBJ2-7; 12 nucleotides match TRBD1. Trimming removed 6 bases from V and 6 bases from J; junction bases left unmatched: 12. CDR1 SQVTM and CDR2 ANQGSEA come from the germline V gene. CDR3 length: 15 amino acids. As DNA, the CDR3 is TGCAGCGTCGCCGGGACAGGGGGCGTACTACGCGAGCAGTACTTC. It translates to CSVAGTGGVLREQYF.

The chain links TRBV7-9 to TRBJ1-5; TRBD1 might be the D (5 bases). CDR1 and CDR2 (germline): SEHNR, FQNEAQ (reference sequence). This CDR3 region has 14 residues. V shed 4 bases and J shed 7 bases, with 14 bases lying between them. CDR3 sequence (DNA): TGTGCCAGCAGCTCGATGACAGCTACCCAGCCCCAGCATTTT. Translated: CASSSMTATQPQHF.

The chain couples TRBV29-1 to TRBJ2-7; D perhaps matches TRBD1 (6 bases). The CDR3 is 11 amino acids. The V gene lost 6 bases and the J gene lost 7 bases, with 13 bases spanning the gap. Germline V CDR1 and CDR2: SQVTM, ANQGSEA. For the CDR3, the DNA is TGCAGCGTGCCCGGGACAAATGAGCAGTACTTC. Amino acid sequence: CSVPGTNEQYF.